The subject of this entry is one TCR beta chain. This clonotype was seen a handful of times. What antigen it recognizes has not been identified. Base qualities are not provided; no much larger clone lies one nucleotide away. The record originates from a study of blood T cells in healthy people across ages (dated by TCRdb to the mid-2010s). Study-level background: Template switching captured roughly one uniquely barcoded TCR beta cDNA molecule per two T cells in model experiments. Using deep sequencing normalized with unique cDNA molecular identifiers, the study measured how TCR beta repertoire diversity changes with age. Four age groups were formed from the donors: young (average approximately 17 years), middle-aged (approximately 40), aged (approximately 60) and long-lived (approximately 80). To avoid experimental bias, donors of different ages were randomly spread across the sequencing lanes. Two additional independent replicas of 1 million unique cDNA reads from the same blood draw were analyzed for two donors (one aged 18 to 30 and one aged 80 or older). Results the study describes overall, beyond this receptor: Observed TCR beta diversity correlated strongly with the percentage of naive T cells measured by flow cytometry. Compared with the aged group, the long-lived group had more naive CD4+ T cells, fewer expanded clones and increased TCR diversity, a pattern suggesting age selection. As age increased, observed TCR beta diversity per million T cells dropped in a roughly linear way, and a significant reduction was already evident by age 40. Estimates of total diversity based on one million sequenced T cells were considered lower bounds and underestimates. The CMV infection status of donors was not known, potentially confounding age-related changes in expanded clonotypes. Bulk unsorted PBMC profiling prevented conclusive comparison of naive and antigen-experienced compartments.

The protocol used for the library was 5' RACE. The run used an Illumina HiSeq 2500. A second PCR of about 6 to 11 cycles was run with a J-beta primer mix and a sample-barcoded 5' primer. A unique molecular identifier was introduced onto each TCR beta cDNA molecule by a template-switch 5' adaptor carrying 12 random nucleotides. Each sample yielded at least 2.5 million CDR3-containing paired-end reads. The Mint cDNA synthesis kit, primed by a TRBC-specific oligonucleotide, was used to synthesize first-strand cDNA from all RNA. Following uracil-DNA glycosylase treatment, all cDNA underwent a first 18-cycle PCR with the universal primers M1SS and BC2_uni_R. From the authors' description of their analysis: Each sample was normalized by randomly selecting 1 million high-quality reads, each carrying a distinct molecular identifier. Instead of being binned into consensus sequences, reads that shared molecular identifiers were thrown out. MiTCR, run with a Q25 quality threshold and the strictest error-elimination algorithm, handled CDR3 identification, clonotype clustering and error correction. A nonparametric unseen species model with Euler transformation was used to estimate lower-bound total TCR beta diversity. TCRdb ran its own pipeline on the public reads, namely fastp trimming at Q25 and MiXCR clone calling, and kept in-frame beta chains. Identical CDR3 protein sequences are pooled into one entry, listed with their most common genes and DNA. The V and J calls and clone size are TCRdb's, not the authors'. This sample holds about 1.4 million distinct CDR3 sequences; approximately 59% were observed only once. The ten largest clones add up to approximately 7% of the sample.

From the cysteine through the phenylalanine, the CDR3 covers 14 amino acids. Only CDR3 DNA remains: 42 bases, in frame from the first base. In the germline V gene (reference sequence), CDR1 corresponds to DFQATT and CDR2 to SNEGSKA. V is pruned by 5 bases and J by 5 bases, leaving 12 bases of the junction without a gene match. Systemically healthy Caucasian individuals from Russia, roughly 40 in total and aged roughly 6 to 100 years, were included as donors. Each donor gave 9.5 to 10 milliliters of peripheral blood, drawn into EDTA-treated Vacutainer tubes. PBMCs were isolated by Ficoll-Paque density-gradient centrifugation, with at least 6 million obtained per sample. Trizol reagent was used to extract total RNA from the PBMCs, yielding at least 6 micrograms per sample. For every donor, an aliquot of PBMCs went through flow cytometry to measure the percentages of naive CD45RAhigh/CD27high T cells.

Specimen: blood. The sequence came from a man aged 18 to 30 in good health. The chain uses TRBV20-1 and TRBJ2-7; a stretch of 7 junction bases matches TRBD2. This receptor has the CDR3 CSAPIAGFPNEQYF. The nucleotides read TGCAGTGCTCCAATAGCGGGTTTCCCCAACGAGCAGTACTTC.